A selection of T cell receptor beta chains follows, all from one sample in a study of cytomegalovirus exposure and HLA in healthy donors. Here immunoSEQ multiplex PCR was the method, and the copy in TCRdb shows in-frame clones only, minus some. The table lists over 45,000 clones, 75% to 85% of them singletons. Source material: PBMCs. The receptors were sampled from a man aged 25-45 years in good health and CMV-seronegative. CDR3s include the opening cysteine and the closing phenylalanine or tryptophan. The D gene is left open where the match is weak. For some rows the clone size is stated as once, few or many, or as a class when expanded; others skip it.

j_call | v_call | d_call | clone_size | cdr3_aa | cdr3_nt
TRBJ1-2 | TRBV19 | NA | NA | CASSRAGTQANYGYTF | TGTGCCAGTAGTAGGGCCGGGACACAAGCTAACTATGGCTACACCTTC
TRBJ1-1 | TRBV9 | NA | NA | CASSETGTATGEAFF | TGTGCCAGCAGCGAGACCGGGACTGCGACCGGTGAAGCTTTCTTT
TRBJ2-7 | TRBV27 | TRBD2 | NA | CASSPLAGGSFHEQYF | TGTGCCAGCAGTCCGTTAGCGGGAGGGTCGTTCCACGAGCAGTACTTC
TRBJ1-1 | TRBV9 | NA | NA | CASAAREGGVTEAFF | TGTGCCAGCGCCGCGAGGGAGGGAGGTGTCACTGAAGCTTTCTTT
TRBJ1-4 | TRBV4-1 | NA | NA | CASSQGGGATNEKLFF | TGCGCCAGCAGCCAAGGAGGCGGCGCAACTAATGAAAAACTGTTTTTT
TRBJ2-7 | TRBV9 | NA | NA | CASSVAGASYEQYF | TGTGCCAGCAGCGTAGCAGGGGCCAGCTACGAGCAGTACTTC
TRBJ1-6 | TRBV2 | NA | NA | CASSGRDPGYNSPLHF | TGTGCCAGCAGTGGGCGGGACCCCGGGTACAATTCACCCCTCCACTTT
TRBJ1-1 | TRBV27 | NA | NA | CASRISPGAEAFF | TGTGCCAGCAGAATTTCTCCGGGGGCTGAAGCTTTCTTT
TRBJ2-1 | TRBV4-3 | NA | few | CASSQDGQDNEQFF | TGCGCCAGCAGCCAAGACGGCCAGGACAATGAGCAGTTCTTC
TRBJ2-7 | TRBV11-2 | NA | NA | CASSLGQGTHYEQYF | TGTGCCAGCAGCTTAGGTCAGGGTACCCACTACGAGCAGTACTTC
TRBJ2-1 | TRBV5-4 | NA | NA | CASSFAGEQFF | TGTGCCAGCAGCTTTGCTGGCGAGCAGTTCTTC
TRBJ2-3 | TRBV5-1 | NA | NA | CASRESGFGTDTQYF | TGCGCCAGCAGAGAGTCAGGGTTCGGCACAGATACGCAGTATTTT
TRBJ2-2 | TRBV27 | TRBD1 | NA | CASSSPRQGVRNTGELFF | TGTGCCAGCAGTTCCCCCCGGCAGGGGGTTAGGAACACCGGGGAGCTGTTTTTT
TRBJ2-3 | TRBV11-2 | TRBD2 | NA | CASSPGTSGGSSQYF | TGTGCCAGCAGCCCAGGGACTAGCGGGGGTTCTTCGCAGTATTTT
TRBJ1-1 | TRBV27 | TRBD1 | NA | CASSSSGDRVAFF | TGTGCCAGCAGTTCCTCGGGGGACAGGGTAGCTTTCTTT
TRBJ2-7 | TRBV13 | NA | few | CASSLGWARIPYEQYF | TGTGCCAGCAGCTTAGGCTGGGCAAGGATTCCCTACGAGCAGTACTTC
TRBJ1-5 | TRBV6-5 | NA | NA | CASTPTGKGNQPQHF | TGTGCCAGCACTCCCACGGGGAAAGGCAATCAGCCCCAGCATTTT
TRBJ1-5 | TRBV6-7 | TRBD1 | NA | CASSLRGQGWYMSNQPQHF | TGTGCCAGCAGCCTCCGGGGACAGGGATGGTATATGAGCAATCAGCCCCAGCATTTT
TRBJ1-5 | TRBV7-9 | NA | NA | CSSSYSSNSNQPQHF | TGTTCCAGCAGCTACAGTTCCAATAGCAATCAGCCCCAGCATTTT
TRBJ2-7 | TRBV7-2 | TRBD2 | NA | CASSIIAGETYEQYF | TGTGCCAGCAGCATAATAGCGGGAGAGACCTACGAGCAGTACTTC
TRBJ1-5 | TRBV7-8 | NA | NA | CASSLAGEVNQPQHF | TGTGCCAGCAGCTTAGCGGGTGAGGTCAATCAGCCCCAGCATTTT
TRBJ2-2 | TRBV15 | TRBD2 | once | CATRREVNTGELFF | TGTGCCACCAGGCGGGAGGTAAACACCGGGGAGCTGTTTTTT
TRBJ1-2 | TRBV5-4 | TRBD1 | NA | CASSLGGTGRGYTF | TGTGCCAGCAGCTTGGGAGGGACAGGGAGAGGCTACACCTTC
TRBJ1-2 | TRBV5-5 | TRBD1 | NA | CASSYPGGPRAYGYTF | TGTGCCAGCAGCTACCCAGGGGGTCCTAGGGCCTATGGCTACACCTTC
TRBJ2-5 | TRBV7-6 | NA | NA | CASTPGGSQETQYF | TGTGCCAGCACCCCGGGGGGCTCCCAAGAGACCCAGTACTTC
TRBJ2-1 | TRBV28 | TRBD2 | NA | CATTISGKGRNEQFF | TGTGCCACCACCATTAGCGGGAAGGGCCGGAATGAGCAGTTCTTC
TRBJ1-5 | TRBV2 | NA | once | CASSERRQPLNQPQHF | TGTGCCAGCAGTGAGAGGCGGCAGCCCCTCAATCAGCCCCAGCATTTT
TRBJ1-4 | TRBV5-1 | TRBD1 | NA | CASSSQQGVGEKLFF | TGCGCCAGCAGCTCTCAACAGGGGGTTGGGGAAAAACTGTTTTTT
TRBJ2-2 | TRBV6-5 | NA | NA | CASSYSQNTGELFF | TGTGCCAGCAGTTACTCCCAGAACACCGGGGAGCTGTTTTTT
TRBJ2-5 | TRBV7-8 | NA | NA | CASSSYPPGQETQYF | TGTGCCAGCAGCTCGTACCCTCCGGGGCAAGAGACCCAGTACTTC
TRBJ2-7 | TRBV13 | TRBD2 | once | CASSFGTGGTNYEQYF | TGTGCCAGCAGCTTCGGAACGGGGGGGACCAACTACGAGCAGTACTTC
TRBJ1-5 | TRBV7-6 | NA | once | CASSLDYNQPQHF | TGTGCCAGCAGCTTAGACTACAATCAGCCCCAGCATTTT
TRBJ2-5 | TRBV5-4 | NA | NA | CASSLSSLQYYQETQYF | TGTGCCAGCAGCTTGAGTTCCCTACAGTATTACCAAGAGACCCAGTACTTC
TRBJ2-3 | TRBV9 | TRBD2 | few | CASSPRVAGADTQYF | TGTGCCAGCAGCCCCCGGGTAGCGGGAGCAGATACGCAGTATTTT
TRBJ2-3 | TRBV7-2 | TRBD2 | NA | CASSYPPSGSKDTQYF | TGTGCCAGCAGCTACCCGCCTAGCGGTAGTAAGGATACGCAGTATTTT
TRBJ1-5 | TRBV5-1 | TRBD1 | medium-sized | CASSIRQGGEPQHF | TGCGCCAGCAGCATTCGACAGGGCGGTGAGCCCCAGCATTTT
TRBJ2-2 | TRBV7-2 | NA | NA | CASSPPTVRTGELFF | TGTGCCAGCAGCCCGCCGACAGTACGCACCGGGGAGCTGTTTTTT
TRBJ2-3 | TRBV9 | TRBD1 | NA | CASSRQGARTDTQYF | TGTGCCAGCAGCCGACAGGGGGCAAGGACAGATACGCAGTATTTT
TRBJ1-6 | TRBV15 | NA | NA | CATSRERDRPGNSPLHF | TGTGCCACCAGCAGAGAACGCGACAGGCCGGGGAATTCACCCCTCCACTTT
TRBJ1-1 | TRBV15 | TRBD1 | NA | CATSLGRGQGNTEAFF | TGTGCCACCAGCCTTGGGAGAGGACAGGGGAACACTGAAGCTTTCTTT
TRBJ2-1 | TRBV19 | NA | NA | CASSMASRDEQFF | TGTGCCAGTAGTATGGCGTCGCGGGATGAGCAGTTCTTC
TRBJ2-3 | TRBV6-5 | TRBD1 | once | CASNDGQGGTDTQYF | TGTGCCAGCAACGACGGACAGGGAGGCACAGATACGCAGTATTTT
TRBJ2-3 | TRBV7-6 | NA | NA | CASSLGNSGLTDTQYF | TGTGCCAGCAGCTTGGGGAATAGCGGTCTCACGGATACGCAGTATTTT
TRBJ1-4 | TRBV5-5 | NA | once | CASSPGRANEKLFF | TGTGCCAGCAGCCCGGGAAGGGCTAATGAAAAACTGTTTTTT
TRBJ1-1 | TRBV9 | TRBD1 | NA | CASSARQGIGEAFF | TGTGCCAGCAGCGCCAGACAGGGGATAGGTGAAGCTTTCTTT
TRBJ2-2 | TRBV2 | NA | few | CASSEGDTGELFF | TGTGCCAGCAGTGAGGGAGACACCGGGGAGCTGTTTTTT
TRBJ2-7 | TRBV19 | TRBD2 | few | CASSMGGDSYEQYF | TGTGCCAGTAGTATGGGGGGGGACTCCTACGAGCAGTACTTC
TRBJ1-5 | TRBV30 | TRBD1 | once | CASKGGSNQPQHF | TGTGCCTCCAAAGGGGGCTCAAATCAGCCCCAGCATTTT
TRBJ1-4 | TRBV19 | NA | NA | CASSIPQGSPNEKLFF | TGTGCCAGTAGTATTCCACAGGGCTCTCCAAATGAAAAACTGTTTTTT
TRBJ2-7 | TRBV18 | TRBD2 | NA | CASSGAEGGGPSSYEQYF | TGTGCCAGCTCAGGAGCGGAGGGCGGGGGTCCGAGCTCCTACGAGCAGTACTTC
TRBJ1-1 | TRBV7-2 | TRBD1 | NA | CASSSRTGGANTEAFF | TGTGCCAGCAGCTCGCGGACAGGGGGCGCGAACACTGAAGCTTTCTTT
TRBJ2-5 | TRBV25-1 | TRBD1 | NA | CASSSSRTGLGTQYF | TGTGCCAGCAGTAGTTCTCGGACAGGGCTAGGGACCCAGTACTTC
TRBJ1-4 | TRBV5-8 | NA | NA | CASSKGTGHPATNEKLFF | TGTGCCAGCAGCAAGGGAACCGGACATCCTGCAACTAATGAAAAACTGTTTTTT
TRBJ2-7 | TRBV7-2 | NA | once | CASSLATYEQYF | TGTGCCAGCAGCTTAGCTACCTACGAGCAGTACTTC
TRBJ2-7 | TRBV5-4 | TRBD1 | NA | CASTPGPGQGAYEQYF | TGTGCCAGCACGCCTGGCCCGGGACAGGGGGCTTACGAGCAGTACTTC
TRBJ1-4 | TRBV4-1 | TRBD1 | NA | CASGGLQGGNEKLFF | TGCGCCAGCGGGGGCCTACAGGGGGGCAATGAAAAACTGTTTTTT
TRBJ1-1 | TRBV7-8 | TRBD1 | NA | CASSLRDRDSRAFF | TGTGCCAGCAGCCTCCGGGACAGGGACTCTCGAGCTTTCTTT
TRBJ2-7 | TRBV4-3 | NA | NA | CASSPSVMGYEQYF | TGCGCCAGCAGCCCTAGCGTTATGGGCTACGAGCAGTACTTC
TRBJ2-3 | TRBV13 | TRBD2 | NA | CASSLGGRAGDTQYF | TGTGCCAGCAGCTTAGGCGGGAGGGCGGGAGATACGCAGTATTTT